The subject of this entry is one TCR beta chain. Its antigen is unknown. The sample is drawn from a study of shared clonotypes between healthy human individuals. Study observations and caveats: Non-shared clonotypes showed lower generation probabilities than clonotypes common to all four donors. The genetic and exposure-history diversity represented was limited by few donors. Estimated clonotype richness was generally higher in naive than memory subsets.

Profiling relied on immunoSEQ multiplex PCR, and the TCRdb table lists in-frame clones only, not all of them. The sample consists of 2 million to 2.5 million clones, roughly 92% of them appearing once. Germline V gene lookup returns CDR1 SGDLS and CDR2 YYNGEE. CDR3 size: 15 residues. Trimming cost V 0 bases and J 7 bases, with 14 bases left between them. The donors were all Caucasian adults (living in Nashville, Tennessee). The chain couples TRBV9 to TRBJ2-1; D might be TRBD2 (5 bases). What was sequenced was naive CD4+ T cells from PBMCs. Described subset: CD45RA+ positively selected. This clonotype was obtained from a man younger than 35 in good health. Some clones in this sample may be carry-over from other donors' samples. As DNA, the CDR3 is TGTGCCAGCAGCGTAGTTTGGGAGCCGAGAAATGAGCAGTTCTTC. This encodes CASSVVWEPRNEQFF.